Presented here are 7 T cell receptor beta chains from one specimen sequenced in a study of memory CD4+ T cells and cytomegalovirus serostatus (dated by TCRdb to the late 2010s). The library relied on the immunoSEQ multiplex PCR assay. Sourced from immuneACCESS, this table was stored by TCRdb with only in-frame sequences that have V and J called. A share of the clones is absent; for the studies checked, an unresolved V gene accounts for under half, and the remainder has no known explanation. This sample lists around 40,000 clones; about 85% were detected once. The biggest ten clones account for approximately 0.79% of the sample. A FACSAria II was used to sort memory CD4+ T cells, defined as single viable CD3+CD4+CD8-CD45RO+ cells. The sequenced sample was memory CD4+ T cells from blood. All receptors derive from an adult in good health and CMV-seronegative.

This clone occurred a few times. The rearrangement joins TRBV10-3 to TRBJ2-1; 8 bases align to TRBD2. J gave up 9 bases and V 2 bases, and 9 bases lay outside the gene matches. The germline V gene encodes CDR1 ENHRY and CDR2 SYGVKD. The CDR3 totals 15 residues. CDR3 DNA: TGTGCCATCAGTGAGCCTACCCGAAGCGGGGGTGAGCAGTTCTTC. Translating gives CAISEPTRSGGEQFF.

This sequence joins TRBV30 and TRBJ2-3; D unclear. Germline CDR1 is GTSNPN and CDR2 is SVGIG (reference sequence). Trimming left V 1 base short and J 7 bases short, with 9 bases between. CDR3 length: 12 amino acids. CDR3 protein: CAWSEGLNTQYF. The CDR3 region has the DNA TGTGCCTGGAGTGAAGGCCTGAATACGCAGTATTTT.

The rearrangement joins TRBV2 to TRBJ2-5; TRBD2 matches at 7 bases. The germline V gene has CDR1 SNHLY and CDR2 FYNNEI. The CDR3 is 12 residues long. As DNA, the CDR3 is TGTGCGACCGGGGGGAACCAAGAGACCCAGTACTTC. Its translation: CATGGNQETQYF.

The DNA for the CDR3 is TGTGCCAGCAGCCAAAACAGCGATGGCTACACCTTC. Translation gives CASSQNSDGYTF. The chain couples TRBV4-2 to TRBJ1-2; D remains unclear. Trimming shortened V by 2 bases and J by 6 bases, and 7 bases separated the two germline ends. CDR3 length: 12 amino acids. Germline V lookup: CDR1 LGHNA, CDR2 YNFKEQ.

This chain links TRBV9 with TRBJ1-2; D not certain. CDR1 and CDR2 from the germline V gene are SGDLS and YYNGEE. V was clipped by 4 bases and J by 8 bases, with 12 bases between them. The CDR3 spans 12 residues. DNA of the CDR3: TGTGCCAGCAGCAAGGCAGTTTCCGGCTACACCTTC. It specifies CASSKAVSGYTF.

The chain combines TRBV5-5 with TRBJ2-2, with D unresolved. The CDR3 spans 14 residues. With 5 bases removed from V and 2 bases from J, the gap between germline ends came to 10 bases. Germline CDR1 SGHKS, CDR2 YYEKEE (reference sequence). The CDR3 reads CASRGLSNTGELFF. The CDR3 DNA reads TGTGCCAGCAGGGGTCTCAGTAACACCGGGGAGCTGTTTTTT.

The chain recombines TRBV12-2 with TRBJ2-4. TRBV12-2 is a pseudogene segment. The CDR3 totals 16 residues. The CDR3 loop is CASRSGGGGAKNIQYF. CDR3 nucleotides: TGTGCAAGTCGCTCTGGGGGTGGGGGAGCCAAAAACATTCAGTACTTC.